The T cell receptor (beta chain) described here comes from a study of blood T cell repertoires in COVID-19. The CDR3 is 15 residues long. CDR1 and CDR2 (germline): SGHRS, YFSETQ. Trimming at V came to 0 bases and at J to 8 bases, leaving 6 bases not matched to a gene. Profiled with immunoSEQ multiplex PCR; TCRdb holds only in-frame clones, not every one. The data show 150,000 to 200,000 clones, with approximately 77% seen just once and roughly a tenth held by the top ten. V is TRBV5-1 and J is TRBJ2-1; TRBD1 agrees at 9 bases. This TCR derives from a woman at least 80 years old with active or convalescent COVID-19. What was sequenced was peripheral blood. The CDR3 sequence: CASSLVQGAQHEQFF. The CDR3 DNA is TGCGCCAGCAGCTTGGTACAGGGGGCGCAGCATGAGCAGTTCTTC.